This passage covers 9 T cell receptor beta chains from one sample sequenced in a study of response to subunit inactivated influenza vaccine. In TCRdb, the RT-PCR reads were re-called with MiXCR into one record per CDR3 protein. This table has roughly 570,000 distinct CDR3 sequences, 14% appearing once. Sequencing used PBMCs from blood, obtained approximately 12 days after vaccination. The receptors stem from a man aged 45-65 years who received an inactivated influenza vaccine.

The genes are TRBV12-3 or TRBV12-4 and TRBJ1-6, with D unclear. CDR3 length: 16 residues. Trimming shortened V by 3 bases and J by 0 bases, and 9 bases separated the two germline ends. The CDR3 region is CASSFSASSYNSPLHF. Here the CDR3 DNA reads TGTGCCAGCAGTTTCAGCGCGAGCTCCTATAATTCACCCCTCCACTTT.

This clonotype was counted once. This chain links TRBV10-3 with TRBJ2-2; 12 nucleotides align to TRBD1. With V trimmed by 2 bases and J by 6 bases, 10 bases remained unmatched. This CDR3 is 18 amino acids long. Germline V gene data show CDR1 as ENHRY and CDR2 as SYGVKD. The CDR3 spells CAISEPPGQGASPGELFF. CDR3 coding DNA: TGTGCCATCAGTGAGCCCCCGGGACAGGGGGCCTCCCCCGGGGAGCTGTTTTTT.

This clonotype was counted only a few times. V usage is TRBV11-1 and J usage is TRBJ2-2, with no clear D. Between the trimmed V and J ends, which lost 3 bases and 5 bases, there was a span of 22 bases. CDR1 SGHAT and CDR2 FQDESV come from the germline V gene (reference sequence). The CDR3 sequence is 18 residues long. CDR3 sequence reads: CASSFAPRVRGRTGELFF. CDR3 DNA: TGTGCCAGCAGCTTTGCCCCCCGGGTCCGAGGAAGGACCGGGGAGCTGTTTTTT. Full variable domain (rest looked up from reference TRBV11-1 and TRBJ2-2): EAEVAQSPRYKITEKSQAVAFWCDPISGHATLYWYRQILGQGPELLVQFQDESVVDDSQLPKDRFSAERLKGVDSTLKIQPAELGDSAMYLCASSFAPRVRGRTGELFFGEGSRLTVL.

The chain recombines TRBV6-2 or TRBV6-3 with TRBJ2-1; 8 positions agree with TRBD2. Germline V gene data show CDR1 as MNHEY and CDR2 as SVGEGT. J gave up 7 bases and V 4 bases, and 9 bases lay outside the gene matches. The CDR3 is 15 amino acids. The CDR3 loop is CASSWWAGGKNEQFF. The CDR3 nucleotides are TGTGCCAGCAGTTGGTGGGCGGGGGGAAAAAATGAGCAGTTCTTC.

This clonotype was seen at least ten times. The rearrangement joins TRBV7-2 to TRBJ2-7, with D possibly being TRBD1 or TRBD2 (5 bases each). The length of the CDR3 is 14 residues. Germline CDR1 SGHTA, CDR2 FQGNSA. Trimming left V 0 bases short and J 3 bases short, with 9 bases between. The CDR3 is CASSLAGTLYEQYF. The CDR3 DNA follows: TGTGCCAGCAGCTTAGCTGGGACGCTCTACGAGCAGTACTTC.

This clonotype was seen only a few times. The chain links TRBV12-3 or TRBV12-4 to TRBJ2-5; weak D call: TRBD1 (5 bases). Trimming stripped 6 bases from V and 4 bases from J, with 21 bases between. The CDR3 spans 16 residues. Here the CDR3 reads CASRVGDSYALETQYF. CDR3 in DNA: TGTGCCAGCAGGGTTGGCGACAGCTACGCCCTAGAGACCCAGTACTTC.

The chain recombines TRBV18 with TRBJ2-5, with TRBD1 identical over 9 bases. CDR1 is KGHSH and CDR2 is LQKENI in the germline V gene. This CDR3 contains 15 residues. Unmatched junction bases numbered 6, after V lost 3 bases and J lost 4 bases. CDR3 sequence (DNA): TGTGCCAGCTCACCTACAGGGGGCGAGGGAGAGACCCAGTACTTC. Translated, it gives CASSPTGGEGETQYF.

The chain couples TRBV27 to TRBJ2-2; D is unclear. Germline-derived CDR1 and CDR2 are MNHEY and SMNVEV (reference sequence). There are 11 residues in the CDR3. The V gene lost 7 bases and the J gene lost 4 bases, with 4 bases spanning the gap. CDR3 nucleotide sequence: TGTGCCAGCACCGCCACCGGGGAGCTGTTTTTT. Translating gives CASTATGELFF.

This clonotype has at least ten counts. The chain couples TRBV6-5 to TRBJ1-2; TRBD1 aligns across 7 bases. J lost 10 bases, V lost 6 bases, and 5 bases had no gene match. CDR1 is MNHEY, CDR2 SVGAGI, per germline. The CDR3 is made up of 11 amino acids. CDR3 residues: CASSRGQSYTF. The CDR3 region has the DNA TGTGCCAGCAGCCGGGGACAGTCCTACACCTTC.